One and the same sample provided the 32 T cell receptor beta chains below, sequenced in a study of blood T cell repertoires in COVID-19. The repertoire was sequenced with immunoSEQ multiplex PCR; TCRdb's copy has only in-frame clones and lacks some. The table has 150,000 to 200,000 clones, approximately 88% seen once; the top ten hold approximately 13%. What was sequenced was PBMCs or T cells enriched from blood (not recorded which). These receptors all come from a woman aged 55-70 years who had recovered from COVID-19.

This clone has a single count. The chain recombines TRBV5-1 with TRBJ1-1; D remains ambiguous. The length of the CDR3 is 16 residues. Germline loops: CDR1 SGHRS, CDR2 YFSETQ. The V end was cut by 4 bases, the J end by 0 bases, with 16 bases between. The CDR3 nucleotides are TGCGCCAGCAGCCACCGACGACATAACATGAACACTGAAGCTTTCTTT. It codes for CASSHRRHNMNTEAFF. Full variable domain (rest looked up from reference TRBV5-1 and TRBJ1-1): KAGVTQTPRYLIKTRGQQVTLSCSPISGHRSVSWYQQTPGQGLQFLFEYFSETQRNKGNFPGRFSGRQFSNSRSEMNVSTLELGDSALYLCASSHRRHNMNTEAFFGQGTRLTVV.

The CDR3 DNA is TGTGCCTGGAGTGCGTTCGGGGGAAAACTGTTTTTT. Its translation: CAWSAFGGKLFF. This rearrangement joins TRBV30 to TRBJ1-4, with D possibly being TRBD1 (5 bases). V shed 1 base and J shed 10 bases, with 10 bases lying between them. CDR3 size: 12 residues. The V gene's germline CDR1 is GTSNPN and CDR2 SVGIG (reference sequence).

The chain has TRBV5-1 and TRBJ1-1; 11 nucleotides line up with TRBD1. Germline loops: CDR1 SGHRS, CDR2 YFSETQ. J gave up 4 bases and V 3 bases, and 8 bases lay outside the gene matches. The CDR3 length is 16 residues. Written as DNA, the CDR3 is TGCGCCAGCAGCTCGAGTCCCGGGACAGGGGGCACTGAAGCTTTCTTT. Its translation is CASSSSPGTGGTEAFF.

The CDR3: CASSRTTTGASYGYTF. CDR3 nucleotides: TGTGCCAGCAGTCGCACTACCACAGGGGCGTCCTATGGCTACACCTTC. The chain recombines TRBV27 with TRBJ1-2; the match to TRBD1 covers 7 bases. This CDR3 spans 16 amino acids. The germline CDR1 and CDR2 sequences are MNHEY and SMNVEV (reference sequence). The ends lost 5 bases at V and 4 bases at J; junction bases unmatched: 13.

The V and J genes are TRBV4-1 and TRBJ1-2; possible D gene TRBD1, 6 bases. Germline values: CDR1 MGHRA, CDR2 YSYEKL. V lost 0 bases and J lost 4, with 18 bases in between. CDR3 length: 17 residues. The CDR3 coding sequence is TGCGCCAGCAGCCAAGATCACAGGGTGGCACTGGCCTATGGCTACACCTTC. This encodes CASSQDHRVALAYGYTF.

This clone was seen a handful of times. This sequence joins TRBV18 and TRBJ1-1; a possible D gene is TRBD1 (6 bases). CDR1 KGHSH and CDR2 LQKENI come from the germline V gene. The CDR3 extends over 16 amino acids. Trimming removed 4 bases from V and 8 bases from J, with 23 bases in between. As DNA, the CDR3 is TGTGCCAGCTCACGTGGCCTGACAGGTAACGGGGCCGAAGCTTTCTTT. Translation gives CASSRGLTGNGAEAFF.

The CDR3 sequence: CASSREGDDYGYTF. For the CDR3, the DNA is TGCGCCAGCAGCCGTGAGGGGGACGACTATGGCTACACCTTC. The chain links TRBV5-1 to TRBJ1-2; TRBD1 might be the D (6 bases). Trimming removed 4 bases at V and 3 bases at J, with 13 bases between. The CDR3 is made up of 14 amino acids. CDR1 and CDR2 from the germline V gene are SGHRS and YFSETQ.

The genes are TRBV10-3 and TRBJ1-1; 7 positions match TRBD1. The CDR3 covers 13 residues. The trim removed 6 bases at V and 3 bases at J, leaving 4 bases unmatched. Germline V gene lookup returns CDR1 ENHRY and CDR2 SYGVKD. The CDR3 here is CAIRLTGDTEAFF. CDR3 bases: TGTGCCATCAGATTAACAGGGGACACTGAAGCTTTCTTT.

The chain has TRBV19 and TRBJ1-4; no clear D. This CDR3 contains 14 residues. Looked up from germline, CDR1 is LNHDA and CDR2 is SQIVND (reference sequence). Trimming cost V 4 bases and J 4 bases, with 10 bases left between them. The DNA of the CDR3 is TGTGCCAGTAGTACCCGTGGCATTAATGAAAAACTGTTTTTT. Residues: CASSTRGINEKLFF.

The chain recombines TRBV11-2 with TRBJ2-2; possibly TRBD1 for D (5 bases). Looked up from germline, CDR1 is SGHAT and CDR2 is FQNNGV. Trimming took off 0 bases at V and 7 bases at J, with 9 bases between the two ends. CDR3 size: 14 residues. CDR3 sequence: CASSLDRVIGELFF. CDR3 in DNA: TGTGCCAGCAGCTTAGACAGGGTGATCGGGGAGCTGTTTTTT.

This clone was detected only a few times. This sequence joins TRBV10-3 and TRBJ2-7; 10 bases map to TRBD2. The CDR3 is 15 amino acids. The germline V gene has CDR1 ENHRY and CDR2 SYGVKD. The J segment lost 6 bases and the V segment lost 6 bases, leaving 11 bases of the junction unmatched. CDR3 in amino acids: CAISPVAGGMLEQYF. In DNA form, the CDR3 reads TGTGCCATCAGCCCGGTAGCGGGAGGAATGCTCGAGCAGTACTTC.

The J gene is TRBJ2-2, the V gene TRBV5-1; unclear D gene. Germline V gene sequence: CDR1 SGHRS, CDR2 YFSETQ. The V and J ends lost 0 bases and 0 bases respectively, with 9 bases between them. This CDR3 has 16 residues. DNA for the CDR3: TGCGCCAGCAGCTTGGGTCCGTTTACGAACACCGGGGAGCTGTTTTTT. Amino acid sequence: CASSLGPFTNTGELFF.

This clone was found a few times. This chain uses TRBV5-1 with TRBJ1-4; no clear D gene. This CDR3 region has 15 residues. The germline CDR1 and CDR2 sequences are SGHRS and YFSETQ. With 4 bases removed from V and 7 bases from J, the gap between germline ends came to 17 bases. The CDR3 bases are TGCGCCAGCAGCGACAACTTACTGTTAGGTGAAAAACTGTTTTTT. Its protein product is CASSDNLLLGEKLFF. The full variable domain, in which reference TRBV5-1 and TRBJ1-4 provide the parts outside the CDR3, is KAGVTQTPRYLIKTRGQQVTLSCSPISGHRSVSWYQQTPGQGLQFLFEYFSETQRNKGNFPGRFSGRQFSNSRSEMNVSTLELGDSALYLCASSDNLLLGEKLFFGSGTQLSVL.

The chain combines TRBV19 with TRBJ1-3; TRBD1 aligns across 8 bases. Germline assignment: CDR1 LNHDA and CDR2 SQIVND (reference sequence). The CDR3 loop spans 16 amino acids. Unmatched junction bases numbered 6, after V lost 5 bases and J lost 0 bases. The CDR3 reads CASSSTGEGSGNTIYF. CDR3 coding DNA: TGTGCCAGTAGTTCGACAGGGGAAGGCTCTGGAAACACCATATATTTT. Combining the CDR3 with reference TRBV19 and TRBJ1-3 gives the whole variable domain DGGITQSPKYLFRKEGQNVTLSCEQNLNHDAMYWYRQDPGQGLRLIYYSQIVNDFQKGDIAEGYSVSREKKESFPLTVTSAQKNPTAFYLCASSSTGEGSGNTIYFGEGSWLTVV.

The CDR3 reads CASERENYNEQFF. The CDR3 bases are TGCGCCAGCGAGCGGGAGAACTACAATGAGCAGTTCTTC. This rearrangement joins TRBV5-1 to TRBJ2-1; TRBD2 matches at 8 bases. This CDR3 spans 13 amino acids. Germline assignment: CDR1 SGHRS and CDR2 YFSETQ. J lost 3 bases, V lost 7 bases, and 3 bases had no gene match.

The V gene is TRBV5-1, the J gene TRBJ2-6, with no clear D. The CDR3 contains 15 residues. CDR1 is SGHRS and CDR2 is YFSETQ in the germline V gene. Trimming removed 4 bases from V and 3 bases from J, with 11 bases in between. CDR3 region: CASSLDDFGANVLTF. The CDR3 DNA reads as TGCGCCAGCAGCCTGGACGACTTTGGGGCCAACGTCCTGACTTTC.

CDR3 DNA: TGTGCCAGCAGCCATAGTCCCGGGAGGAGCACTGAAGCTTTCTTT. This gives the protein CASSHSPGRSTEAFF. The genes are TRBV11-2 and TRBJ1-1, with no clear D. CDR3 length equals 15 residues. The ends were cut back, 5 bases at V and 4 bases at J, with 17 bases in the middle. CDR1 is SGHAT, CDR2 FQNNGV, per germline.

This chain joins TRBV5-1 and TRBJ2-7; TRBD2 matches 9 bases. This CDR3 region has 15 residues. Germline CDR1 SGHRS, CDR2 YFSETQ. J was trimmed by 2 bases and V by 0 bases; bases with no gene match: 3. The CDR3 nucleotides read TGCGCCAGCAGCTTGGAGCGGGGGGCCCCCTACGAGCAGTACTTC. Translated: CASSLERGAPYEQYF. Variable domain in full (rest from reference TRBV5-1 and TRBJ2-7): KAGVTQTPRYLIKTRGQQVTLSCSPISGHRSVSWYQQTPGQGLQFLFEYFSETQRNKGNFPGRFSGRQFSNSRSEMNVSTLELGDSALYLCASSLERGAPYEQYFGPGTRLTVT.

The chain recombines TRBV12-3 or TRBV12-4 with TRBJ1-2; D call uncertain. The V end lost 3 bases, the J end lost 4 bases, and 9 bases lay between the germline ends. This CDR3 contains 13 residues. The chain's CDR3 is CASSLERSYGYTF. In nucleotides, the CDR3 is TGTGCCAGCAGTTTGGAGAGGTCCTATGGCTACACCTTC.

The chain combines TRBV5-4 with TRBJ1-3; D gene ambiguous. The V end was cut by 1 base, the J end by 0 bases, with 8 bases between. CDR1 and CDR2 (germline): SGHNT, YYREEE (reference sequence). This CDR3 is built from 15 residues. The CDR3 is CASSLRGLSGNTIYF. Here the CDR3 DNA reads TGTGCCAGCAGCTTGCGAGGGCTCTCTGGAAACACCATATATTTT.

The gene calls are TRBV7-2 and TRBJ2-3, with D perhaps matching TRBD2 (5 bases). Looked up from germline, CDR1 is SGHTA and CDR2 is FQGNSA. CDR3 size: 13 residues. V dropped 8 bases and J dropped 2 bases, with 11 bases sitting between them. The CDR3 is CASRRGFTDTQYF. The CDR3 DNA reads TGTGCCAGCCGCCGGGGTTTCACAGATACGCAGTATTTT.

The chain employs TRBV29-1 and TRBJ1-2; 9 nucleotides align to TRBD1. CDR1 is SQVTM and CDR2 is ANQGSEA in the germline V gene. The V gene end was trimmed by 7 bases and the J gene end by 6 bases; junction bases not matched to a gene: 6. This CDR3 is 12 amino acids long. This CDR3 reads CSGMDRGDGYTF. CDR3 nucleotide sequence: TGCAGCGGAATGGACAGGGGCGATGGCTACACCTTC.

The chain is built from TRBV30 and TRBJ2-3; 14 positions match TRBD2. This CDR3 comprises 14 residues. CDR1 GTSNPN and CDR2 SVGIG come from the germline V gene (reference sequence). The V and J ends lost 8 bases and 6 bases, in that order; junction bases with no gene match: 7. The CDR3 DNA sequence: TGTGCCGGGGGACTAGCGGGAGAGTCGGATACGCAGTATTTT. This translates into CAGGLAGESDTQYF.

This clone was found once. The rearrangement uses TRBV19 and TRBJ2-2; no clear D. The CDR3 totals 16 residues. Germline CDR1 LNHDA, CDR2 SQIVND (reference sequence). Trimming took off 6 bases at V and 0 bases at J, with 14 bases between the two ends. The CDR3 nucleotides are TGTGCCAGTAGCCTGCAGCTAGTAGCGAACACCGGGGAGCTGTTTTTT. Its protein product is CASSLQLVANTGELFF.

CDR3: CASSPPPGEKTFF. For the CDR3, the DNA is TGCGCCAGCAGCCCGCCTCCGGGTGAAAAGACTTTCTTT. The chain uses TRBV5-1 and TRBJ1-1, with D hard to call. The CDR3 totals 13 residues. V lost 4 bases and J lost 12, with 19 bases in between. Looked up from germline, CDR1 is SGHRS and CDR2 is YFSETQ.

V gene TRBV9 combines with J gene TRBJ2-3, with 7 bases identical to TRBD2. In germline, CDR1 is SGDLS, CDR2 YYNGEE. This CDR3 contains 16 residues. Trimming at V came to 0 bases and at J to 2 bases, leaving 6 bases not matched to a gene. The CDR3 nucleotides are TGTGCCAGCAGCGTAGGGCGAGCGGGGAACACAGATACGCAGTATTTT. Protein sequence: CASSVGRAGNTDTQYF.

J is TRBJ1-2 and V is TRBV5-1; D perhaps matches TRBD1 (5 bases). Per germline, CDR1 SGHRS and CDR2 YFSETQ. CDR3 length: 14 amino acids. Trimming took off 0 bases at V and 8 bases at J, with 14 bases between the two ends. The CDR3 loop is CASSLASGVGGYTF. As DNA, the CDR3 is TGCGCCAGCAGCTTGGCCTCGGGGGTGGGAGGCTACACCTTC. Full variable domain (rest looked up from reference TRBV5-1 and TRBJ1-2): KAGVTQTPRYLIKTRGQQVTLSCSPISGHRSVSWYQQTPGQGLQFLFEYFSETQRNKGNFPGRFSGRQFSNSRSEMNVSTLELGDSALYLCASSLASGVGGYTFGSGTRLTVV.

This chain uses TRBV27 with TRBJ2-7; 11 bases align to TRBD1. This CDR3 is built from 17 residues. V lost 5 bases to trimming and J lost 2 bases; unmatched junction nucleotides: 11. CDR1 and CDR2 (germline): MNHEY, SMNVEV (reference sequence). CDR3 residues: CASSQEPPGQGAYEQYF. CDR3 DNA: TGTGCCAGCAGTCAGGAGCCGCCGGGACAGGGGGCCTACGAGCAGTACTTC.

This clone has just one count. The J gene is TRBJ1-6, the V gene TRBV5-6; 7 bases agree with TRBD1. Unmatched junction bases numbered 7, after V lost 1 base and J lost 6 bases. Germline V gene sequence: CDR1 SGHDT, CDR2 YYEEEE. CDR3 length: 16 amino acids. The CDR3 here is CASSLSGQASNSPLHF. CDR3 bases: TGTGCCAGCAGCTTGTCTGGACAGGCATCTAATTCACCCCTCCACTTT.

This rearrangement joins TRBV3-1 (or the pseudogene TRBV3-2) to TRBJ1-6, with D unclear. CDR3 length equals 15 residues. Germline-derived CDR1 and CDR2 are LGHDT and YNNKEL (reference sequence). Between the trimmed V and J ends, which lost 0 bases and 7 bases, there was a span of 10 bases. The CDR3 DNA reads TGTGCCAGCAGCCAAGAGGCCAGTTCGAATTCACCCCTCCACTTT. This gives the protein CASSQEASSNSPLHF.

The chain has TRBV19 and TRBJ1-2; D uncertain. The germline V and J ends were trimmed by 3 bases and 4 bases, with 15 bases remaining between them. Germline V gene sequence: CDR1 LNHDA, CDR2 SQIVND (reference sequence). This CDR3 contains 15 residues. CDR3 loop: CASSILAQTTYGYTF. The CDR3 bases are TGTGCCAGTAGTATTCTGGCCCAGACTACCTATGGCTACACCTTC.

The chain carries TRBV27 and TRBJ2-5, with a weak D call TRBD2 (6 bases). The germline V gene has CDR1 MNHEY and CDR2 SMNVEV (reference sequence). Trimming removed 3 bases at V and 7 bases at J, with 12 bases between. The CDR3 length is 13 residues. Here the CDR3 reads CASSFSRGGTQYF. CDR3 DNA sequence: TGTGCCAGCAGTTTTTCCCGGGGAGGGACCCAGTACTTC.